This is a list of T cell receptor beta chains from one sample in a study of beta chain features in type 1 diabetes. Sequencing was performed with immunoSEQ multiplex PCR; in TCRdb, only in-frame clones are kept and a portion is missing. The repertoire holds about 130,000 clones, with about 10% as singletons. Sequencing input: central memory CD4+ T cells from blood. These receptors all come from a man between 18 and 35 years old in good health. Both conserved end residues are part of each CDR3. A D gene is named only where the DNA matches it firmly. Rows may omit the clone size; those that give it use once, few, many or a size class.

NA,TRBJ2-1,NA,TRBV28,CASSLGGHHEQFF,TGTGCCAGCAGTTTGGGGGGTCACCATGAGCAGTTCTTC
TRBD2,TRBJ2-1,many,TRBV30,CARSGGLYNEQFF,TGTGCCCGTAGCGGGGGGCTTTACAATGAGCAGTTCTTC
TRBD2,TRBJ2-3,NA,TRBV12-5,CASGWGDYHTDTQYF,TGTGCTAGTGGTTGGGGGGACTACCACACAGATACGCAGTATTTT
TRBD1,TRBJ1-2,few,TRBV4-1,CASSQLDRDLYGYTF,TGCGCCAGCAGCCAACTTGACAGGGACCTCTATGGCTACACCTTC
NA,TRBJ2-2,NA,TRBV7-9,CASHQPTTQGNGELFF,TGTGCCAGCCACCAGCCGACGACGCAGGGTAACGGGGAGCTGTTTTTT
NA,TRBJ2-7,few,TRBV18,CASSSPPREQYF,TGTGCCAGCTCAAGCCCCCCAAGAGAGCAGTACTTC
TRBD2,TRBJ2-5,NA,TRBV7-2,CASSPSGGARETQYF,TGTGCCAGCAGCCCTAGCGGTGGGGCTCGGGAGACCCAGTACTTC
TRBD1,TRBJ2-5,NA,TRBV5-1,CASSPGTGLSGQETQYF,TGCGCCAGCAGCCCCGGGACAGGGTTGTCGGGCCAAGAGACCCAGTACTTC
TRBD1,TRBJ2-7,NA,TRBV4-3,CASSQEPGGSSYEQYF,TGCGCCAGCAGCCAAGAACCAGGGGGCTCTTCCTACGAGCAGTACTTC
NA,TRBJ1-5,few,TRBV2,CASSDRDSNQPQHF,TGTGCCAGCAGTGACAGGGATAGCAATCAGCCCCAGCATTTT
NA,TRBJ1-1,NA,TRBV19,CASKDVVYTGMNTEAFF,TGTGCCAGTAAGGACGTCGTTTATACAGGGATGAACACTGAAGCTTTCTTT
NA,TRBJ1-2,NA,TRBV4-3,CASSQGQANYGYTF,TGCGCCAGCAGCCAAGGCCAGGCCAACTATGGCTACACCTTC
NA,TRBJ1-6,few,TRBV7-9,CASRLGDTPLHF,TGTGCCAGCAGGCTCGGGGACACCCCCCTCCACTTT
NA,TRBJ2-1,few,TRBV7-3,CASSLGGAQGNEQFF,TGTGCCAGCAGCTTAGGGGGGGCCCAGGGCAATGAGCAGTTCTTC
NA,TRBJ2-7,few,TRBV28,CASSLQQAYEQYF,TGTGCCAGCAGTTTACAACAGGCGTACGAGCAGTACTTC
NA,TRBJ1-5,NA,TRBV21-1,CASSNPRTGYRNQPQHF,TGTGCCAGCAGCAACCCGCGGACAGGGTATCGGAATCAGCCCCAGCATTTT
NA,TRBJ2-1,NA,TRBV7-3,CASSSTTGSGQFF,TGTGCCAGCAGCTCCACCACAGGGTCGGGGCAGTTCTTC
TRBD2,TRBJ2-3,NA,TRBV5-4,CASRLWTSGTADTQYF,TGTGCCAGCAGACTGTGGACTAGCGGAACGGCAGATACGCAGTATTTT
NA,TRBJ2-7,NA,TRBV6-5,CASGHYEQYF,TGTGCCAGCGGGCACTACGAGCAGTACTTC
NA,TRBJ2-3,NA,TRBV11-2,CASSLGGADTQYF,TGTGCCAGCAGCTTGGGCGGGGCAGATACGCAGTATTTT
TRBD2,TRBJ2-5,NA,TRBV5-1,CASSPSFSGGQETQYF,TGCGCCAGCAGCCCCAGTTTTAGCGGGGGACAAGAGACCCAGTACTTC
NA,TRBJ1-5,NA,TRBV28,CASSFRGLRGIQPQHF,TGTGCCAGCAGTTTCCGGGGACTGCGGGGGATTCAGCCCCAGCATTTT
NA,TRBJ2-7,NA,TRBV4-3,CASSQEPWLGEQYF,TGCGCCAGCAGCCAAGAACCCTGGCTAGGCGAGCAGTACTTC
NA,TRBJ2-7,NA,TRBV11-2,CASSAYQGSYEQYF,TGTGCCAGCAGCGCATACCAGGGTTCCTACGAGCAGTACTTC
TRBD1,TRBJ1-2,few,TRBV27,CASSRWGQPGDGYTF,TGTGCCAGCAGTCGTTGGGGACAGCCTGGCGATGGCTACACCTTC
NA,TRBJ2-2,many,TRBV30,CAWSAPAGELFF,TGTGCCTGGAGTGCTCCGGCCGGGGAGCTGTTTTTT